This entry describes one T cell receptor beta chain. V shed 3 bases and J shed 5 bases, with 17 bases lying between them. Germline assignment: CDR1 WNHNN and CDR2 SYGVQD (reference sequence). This CDR3 comprises 15 residues. The data belong to a study of blood T cell repertoires in COVID-19. About the research overall: Sites in the United States, Italy and Spain provided acute and convalescent COVID-19 samples. PBMCs, B-cell-depleted T cells, or T cells provided the cDNA or gDNA that made up the material.

Seattle enrolled patients during active infection and tracked them longitudinally. Authors' analysis steps: Nucleated cell number was recorded as an estimate derived from reference gene primer amplification. Generated by immunoSEQ multiplex PCR, the TCRdb table keeps only in-frame clones and is missing some. V and J calls plus clone size are reproduced from that table; the DNA served to infer D and trimming. This sample has more than 150,000 clones, with more than 80% found just once. V usage is TRBV10-1 and J usage is TRBJ2-7, with D possibly being TRBD1 (5 bases). The sequence derives from a woman older than 75 with COVID-19, enrolled during active disease. Sequencing used peripheral blood. The CDR3 DNA reads as TGCGCCAGCAGTGAACTCCGGATGCAGGACAACGAGCAGTACTTC. Translated, it gives CASSELRMQDNEQYF.